This record looks at one T cell receptor beta chain sequence and its context. Its antigen is undetermined. The record originates from a study of shared clonotypes between healthy human individuals. Overall study: Per donor, CD8 memory used one plate, CD8 naive used two, CD4 memory used three and CD4 naive used three. General study findings and limits: Represented diversity (both genetic and exposure-history) was limited by the small number of donors.

Caucasian adults living in Nashville, Tennessee, provided all samples. Original data processing: In the immunoSEQ data, sequences were junction-only and lacked quality scores, so filtering differed. Produced via immunoSEQ multiplex PCR; TCRdb's table is partial and in-frame only. D and trimming come from the DNA, and the V and J calls and clone size come from that table. The sample records roughly 2,500,000 clones, approximately 93% being singletons. Sequencing was performed on naive CD4+ T cells from PBMCs. Noted subset: CD45RA+ positively selected. The sequence derives from a man younger than 30 in good health. Some clones in this sample may be carry-over from other donors' samples.

The CDR3 is CASSQDRLGTEAFF. CDR3 DNA sequence: TGTGCCAGCAGCCAGGACAGGTTGGGCACTGAAGCTTTCTTT. The V and J genes are TRBV5-6 and TRBJ1-1, with 7 positions matching TRBD1. V was pared by 4 bases and J by 4 bases, with 7 bases of the junction left unmatched. Germline CDR1 is SGHDT and CDR2 is YYEEEE. CDR3 length: 14 residues.